This T cell receptor beta chain is drawn from a study of blood T cell repertoires in COVID-19. At the level of the study: PBMCs, B-cell-depleted T cells, or T cells were the source of the cDNA or gDNA that made up the material.

With V trimmed by 0 bases and J by 8 bases, 0 bases remained unmatched. The CDR3 contains 13 residues. CDR1 is SGHTS, CDR2 YDEGEE, per germline. The protocol was immunoSEQ multiplex PCR, while the TCRdb copy is restricted to in-frame clones and leaves out a portion. The sample lists approximately 280,000 clones; 85% were seen once. The source of this sequence is a woman aged 50 to 65 who had recovered from COVID-19. J is TRBJ2-4 and V is TRBV5-8, with TRBD1 matching 9 bases. The sequencing sample was made of PBMCs or T cells enriched from blood (not recorded which). CDR3 protein: CASSLGQGDIQYF. CDR3 DNA: TGTGCCAGCAGCTTGGGACAGGGGGACATTCAGTACTTC.